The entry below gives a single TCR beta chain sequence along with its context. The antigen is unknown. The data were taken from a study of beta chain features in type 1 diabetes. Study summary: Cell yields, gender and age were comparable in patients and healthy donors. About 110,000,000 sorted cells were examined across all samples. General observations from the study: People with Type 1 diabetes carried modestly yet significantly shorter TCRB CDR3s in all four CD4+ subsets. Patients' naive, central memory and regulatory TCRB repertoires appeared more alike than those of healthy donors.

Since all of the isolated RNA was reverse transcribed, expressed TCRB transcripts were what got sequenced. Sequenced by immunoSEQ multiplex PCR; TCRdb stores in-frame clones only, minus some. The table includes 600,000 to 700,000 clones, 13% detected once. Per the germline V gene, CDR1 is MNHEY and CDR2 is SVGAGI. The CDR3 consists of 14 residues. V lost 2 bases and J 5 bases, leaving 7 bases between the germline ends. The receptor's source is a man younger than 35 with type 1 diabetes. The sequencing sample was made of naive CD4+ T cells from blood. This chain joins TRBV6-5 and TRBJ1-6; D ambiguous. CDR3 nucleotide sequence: TGTGCCAGCAGTTACAGAGAGGATAATTCACCCCTCCACTTT. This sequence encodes CASSYREDNSPLHF.